This is a list of T cell receptor beta chains from one sample in a study of cytomegalovirus exposure and HLA in healthy donors. Sequencing used immunoSEQ multiplex PCR; TCRdb keeps in-frame clones, though not all of them. The sample lists about 190,000 clones, 77% seen once, with 2% to 2.5% in the top ten. Material: PBMCs. The receptor set was obtained from a woman aged 30 to 39 in good health and CMV-seropositive. CDR3s leave out the opening cysteine and the closing phenylalanine or tryptophan. The order of the fields is V gene, CDR3 protein.

TRBV10-3	AISESGGKNTEAF
TRBV19	ASARGGSSYEQY
TRBV28	ASSPPYVGGNQPQH
TRBV10-3	AIQGSARELNYGYT
TRBV6-6	ASSPAWEGDTQY
TRBV7-8	ASSLGQVAGYT
TRBV10-3	AISDDRGVHEKLF
TRBV7-2	ASGRSGSSYEQY
TRBV5-6	ASRPTGSGDGYT
TRBV5-1	ASSLALRSNTGELF
TRBV5-1	ASRTLGGRLRPQH
TRBV9	ASSTILGGTEAF
TRBV7-2	ASSLEASGSNEQF
TRBV18	ASSPSGGGQPQH
TRBV5-1	ASSLKRGASTDTQY
TRBV7-6	ASSLIGQGTEAF
TRBV19	ASSIGQTNTEAF
TRBV10-3	AIRGSSTDTQY
TRBV28	ASSITGTSNQPQH
TRBV7-3	ASSFTLGSGREYTGELF
TRBV29-1	SGDFGETQY
TRBV2	ASSQDSGEKLF
TRBV7-2	ASSPSRPSGFYNEQF
TRBV15	ATSSALPENSPLH